This T cell receptor beta chain was found in a study of cytomegalovirus exposure and HLA in healthy donors. The assay was immunoSEQ multiplex PCR, and TCRdb's table has in-frame clones only and misses some. The sample has 70,000 to 80,000 clones; about 93% are singletons. The germline V gene has CDR1 SNHLY and CDR2 FYNNEI. The J segment lost 2 bases and the V segment lost 7 bases, leaving 8 bases of the junction unmatched. The CDR3 consists of 15 residues. This clone was counted only a few times. Antigen unknown. Study-wide results and limits: Confirmation in vitro established that a few CMV-associated chains were specific for CMV antigens. It was reported that the classifier diagnosed cytomegalovirus status with high specificity and sensitivity in both the original and validation cohorts. Altogether, 150 or so TCR beta chains were recorded as cytomegalovirus-associated. Subsequent analysis found a tendency for first-cohort TCR clusters to co-occur within the 110 or so validation repertoires.

Sequencing used PBMCs. The TCR was taken from a woman aged 18 to 35 in good health and CMV-seropositive. The J gene is TRBJ2-7, the V gene TRBV2; 10 nucleotides match TRBD1. The CDR3 loop reads CASIRPGQGAYEQYF. The CDR3 DNA reads as TGTGCCAGCATTCGACCCGGACAGGGGGCCTACGAGCAGTACTTC.